The clone carrying this T cell receptor beta chain has more than one count but fewer than ten. This sample was included in a study of T cells after yellow fever vaccination. Universal primer sites and UMIs were introduced during 5'RACE template-switching synthesis of TCR cDNA. MiXCR, run by TCRdb on the 5' RACE reads, gives a single entry per CDR3 protein. This sample yields approximately 85,000 distinct CDR3 sequences, of which 13% are seen a single time; about 26% belongs to the top ten. Germline assignment: CDR1 LNHNV and CDR2 YYDKDF (reference sequence). This CDR3 contains 14 residues. J gave up 7 bases and V 3 bases, and 5 bases lay outside the gene matches.

The receptor was isolated from a man younger than 35 who received the YFV17D yellow fever vaccine. Sequenced here: CD8+ T cells not binding an NS4B(214-222) dextramer, sorted from PBMCs, sampled less than 25 days after the first yellow fever vaccination. V usage is TRBV15 and J usage is TRBJ1-5, with 8 bases identical to TRBD1. CDR3 in amino acids: CATSRDRVGQPQHF. CDR3 nucleotides: TGTGCCACCAGCAGGGACAGGGTCGGGCAGCCCCAGCATTTT. Using reference TRBV15 and TRBJ1-5 for the parts outside the CDR3, the full variable domain is DAMVIQNPRYQVTQFGKPVTLSCSQTLNHNVMYWYQQKSSQAPKLLFHYYDKDFNNEADTPDNFQSRRPNTSFCFLDIRSPGLGDTAMYLCATSRDRVGQPQHFGDGTRLSIL.